This TCR beta chain was obtained from a study of blood T cell repertoires in COVID-19. Living in 25 or so US areas, the participants were between roughly 18 and 90 years of age. Per germline, CDR1 KGHSH and CDR2 LQKENI. V gave up 4 bases and J gave up 3 bases, with 6 bases separating them. The CDR3 length is 13 residues. Using immunoSEQ multiplex PCR, the repertoire was profiled, and TCRdb retains in-frame clones only, with some absent. The data show hundreds of thousands of clones, approximately 85% seen once. Sequenced material: PBMCs or T cells enriched from blood (not recorded which). The sequence was obtained from a woman aged 50 to 60 who had recovered from COVID-19. This chain connects TRBV18 to TRBJ2-2; D might be TRBD1 (6 bases). DNA for the CDR3: TGTGCCAGCTCACGACAGGACACCGGGGAGCTGTTTTTT. Its translation: CASSRQDTGELFF.